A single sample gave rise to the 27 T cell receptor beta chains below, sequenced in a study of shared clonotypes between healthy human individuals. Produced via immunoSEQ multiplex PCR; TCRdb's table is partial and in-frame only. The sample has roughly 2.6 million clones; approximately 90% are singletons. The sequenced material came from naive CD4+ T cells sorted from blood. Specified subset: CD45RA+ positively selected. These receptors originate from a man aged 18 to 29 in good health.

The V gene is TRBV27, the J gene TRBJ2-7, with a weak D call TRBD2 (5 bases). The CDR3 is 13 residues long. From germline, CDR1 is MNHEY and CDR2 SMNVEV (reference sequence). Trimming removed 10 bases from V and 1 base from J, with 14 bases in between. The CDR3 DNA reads TGTGCCACCAGAGGGTTTGTTTCCTACGAGCAGTACTTC. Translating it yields CATRGFVSYEQYF.

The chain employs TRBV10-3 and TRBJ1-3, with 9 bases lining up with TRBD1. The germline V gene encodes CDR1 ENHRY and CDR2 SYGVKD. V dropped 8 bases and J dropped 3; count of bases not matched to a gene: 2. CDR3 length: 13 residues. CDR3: CAIGQGIGNTIYF. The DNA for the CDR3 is TGTGCCATCGGACAGGGGATTGGAAACACCATATATTTT.

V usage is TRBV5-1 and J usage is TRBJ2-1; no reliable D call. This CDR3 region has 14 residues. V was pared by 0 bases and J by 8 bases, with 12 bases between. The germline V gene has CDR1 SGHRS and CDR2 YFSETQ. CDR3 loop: CASSLDPSSDEQFF. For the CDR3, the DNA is TGCGCCAGCAGCTTGGACCCTAGTTCCGATGAGCAGTTCTTC.

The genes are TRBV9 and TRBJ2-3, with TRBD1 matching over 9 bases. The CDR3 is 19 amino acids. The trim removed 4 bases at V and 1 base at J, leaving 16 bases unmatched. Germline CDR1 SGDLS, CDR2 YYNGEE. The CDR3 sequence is CASSIRDRGKSGGTDTQYF. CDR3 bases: TGTGCCAGCAGCATCCGAGACAGGGGGAAGAGCGGGGGCACAGATACGCAGTATTTT.

The CDR3 loop is CSVGGEQPQHF. In DNA, the CDR3 is TGCAGCGTTGGAGGGGAGCAGCCCCAGCATTTT. The chain couples TRBV29-1 to TRBJ1-5, with a tentative D call TRBD1 (5 bases). Germline V lookup: CDR1 SQVTM, CDR2 ANQGSEA. The CDR3 contains 11 residues. V lost 4 bases, J lost 7 bases, and 8 bases lay in between.

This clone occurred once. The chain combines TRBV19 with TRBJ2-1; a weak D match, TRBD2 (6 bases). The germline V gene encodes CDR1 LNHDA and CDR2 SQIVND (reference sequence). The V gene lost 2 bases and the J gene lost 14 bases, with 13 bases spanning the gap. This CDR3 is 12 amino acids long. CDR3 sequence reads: CASSIPSGSEFF. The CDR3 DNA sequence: TGTGCCAGTAGTATACCGTCCGGGAGCGAGTTCTTC.

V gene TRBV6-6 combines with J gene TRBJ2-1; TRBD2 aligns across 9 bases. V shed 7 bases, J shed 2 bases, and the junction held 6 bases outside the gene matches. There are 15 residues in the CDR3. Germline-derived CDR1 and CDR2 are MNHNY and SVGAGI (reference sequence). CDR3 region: CASIAREGTYNEQFF. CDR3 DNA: TGTGCCAGCATAGCGCGGGAGGGCACCTACAATGAGCAGTTCTTC.

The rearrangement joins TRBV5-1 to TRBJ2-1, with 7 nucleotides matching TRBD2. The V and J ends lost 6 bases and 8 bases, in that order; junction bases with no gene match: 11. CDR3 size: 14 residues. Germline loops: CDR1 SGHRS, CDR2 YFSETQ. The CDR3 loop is CASTGGGSTYEQFF. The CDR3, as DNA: TGCGCCAGCACCGGCGGCGGGAGTACGTATGAGCAGTTCTTC.

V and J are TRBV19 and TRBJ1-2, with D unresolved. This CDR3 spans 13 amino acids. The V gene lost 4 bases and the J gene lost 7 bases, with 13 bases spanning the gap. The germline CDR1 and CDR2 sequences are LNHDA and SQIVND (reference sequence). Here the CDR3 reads CASSRGPGGGYTF. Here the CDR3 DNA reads TGTGCCAGTAGTAGGGGTCCCGGCGGTGGCTACACCTTC.

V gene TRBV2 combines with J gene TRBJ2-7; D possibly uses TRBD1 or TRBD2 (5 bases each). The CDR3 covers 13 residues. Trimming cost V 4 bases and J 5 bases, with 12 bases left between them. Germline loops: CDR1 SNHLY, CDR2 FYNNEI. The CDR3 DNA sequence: TGTGCCAGCAGTGGGGCCAGGGAGAACGAGCAGTACTTC. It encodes CASSGARENEQYF.

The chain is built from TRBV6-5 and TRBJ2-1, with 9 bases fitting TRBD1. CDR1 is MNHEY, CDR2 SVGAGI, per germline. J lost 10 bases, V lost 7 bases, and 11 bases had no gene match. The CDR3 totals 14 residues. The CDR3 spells CASTVTGGSREQFF. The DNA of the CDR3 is TGTGCCAGCACAGTAACAGGGGGCTCTCGAGAGCAGTTCTTC.

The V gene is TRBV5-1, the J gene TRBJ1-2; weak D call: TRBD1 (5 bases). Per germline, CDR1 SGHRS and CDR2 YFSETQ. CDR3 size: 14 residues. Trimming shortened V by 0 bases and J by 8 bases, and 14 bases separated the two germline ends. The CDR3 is CASSLAREIGGYTF. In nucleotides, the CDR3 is TGCGCCAGCAGCTTGGCCAGGGAGATTGGCGGCTACACCTTC.

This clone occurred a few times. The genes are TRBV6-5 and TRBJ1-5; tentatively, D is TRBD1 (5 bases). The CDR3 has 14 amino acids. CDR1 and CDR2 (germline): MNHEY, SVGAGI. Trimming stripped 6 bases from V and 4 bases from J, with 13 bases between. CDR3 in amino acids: CASSSAGRNQPQHF. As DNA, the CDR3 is TGTGCCAGCAGCTCTGCGGGACGGAATCAGCCCCAGCATTTT.

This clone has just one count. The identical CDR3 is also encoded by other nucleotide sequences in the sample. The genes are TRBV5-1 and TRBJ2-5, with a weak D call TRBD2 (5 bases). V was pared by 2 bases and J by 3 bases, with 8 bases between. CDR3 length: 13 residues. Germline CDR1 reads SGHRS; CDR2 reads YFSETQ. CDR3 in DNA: TGCGCCAGCAGCTTTTCCGGGGAAGAGACCCAGTACTTC. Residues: CASSFSGEETQYF.

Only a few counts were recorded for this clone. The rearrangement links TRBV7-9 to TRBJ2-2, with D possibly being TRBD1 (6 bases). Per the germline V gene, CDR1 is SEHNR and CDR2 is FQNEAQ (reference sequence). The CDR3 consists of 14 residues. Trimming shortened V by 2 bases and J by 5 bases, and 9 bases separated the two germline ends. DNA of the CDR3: TGTGCCAGCAGCTTACTAAGGGGGACCGGGGAGCTGTTTTTT. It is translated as CASSLLRGTGELFF.

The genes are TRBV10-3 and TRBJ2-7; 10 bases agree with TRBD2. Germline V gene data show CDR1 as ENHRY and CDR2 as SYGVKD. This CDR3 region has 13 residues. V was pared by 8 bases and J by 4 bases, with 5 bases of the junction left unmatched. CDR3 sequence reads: CAIGTSVFYEQYF. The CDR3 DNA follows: TGTGCCATCGGGACTAGCGTGTTTTACGAGCAGTACTTC.

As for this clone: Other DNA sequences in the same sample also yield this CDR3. The CDR3 here is CASSFGTSGRETQYF. DNA for the CDR3: TGCGCCAGCAGCTTCGGGACTAGCGGGAGAGAGACCCAGTACTTC. The chain employs TRBV5-1 and TRBJ2-5, with 14 bases identical to TRBD2. The CDR3 covers 15 residues. The germline CDR1 and CDR2 sequences are SGHRS and YFSETQ. The V gene end was trimmed by 2 bases and the J gene end by 4 bases; junction bases not matched to a gene: 1.

The CDR3 spells CASSSPPGGGELFF. For the CDR3, the DNA is TGTGCCAGCAGCTCGCCCCCCGGGGGCGGGGAGCTGTTTTTT. The chain carries TRBV7-2 and TRBJ2-2, with a possible D match to TRBD2 (6 bases). Germline-derived CDR1 and CDR2 are SGHTA and FQGNSA. The CDR3 has 14 amino acids. Trimming left V 4 bases short and J 7 bases short, with 13 bases between. The entire variable domain, with the rest obtained from reference TRBV7-2 and TRBJ2-2, is as follows: GAGVSQSPSNKVTEKGKDVELRCDPISGHTALYWYRQSLGQGLEFLIYFQGNSAPDKSGLPSDRFSAERTGGSVSTLTIQRTQQEDSAVYLCASSSPPGGGELFFGEGSRLTVL.

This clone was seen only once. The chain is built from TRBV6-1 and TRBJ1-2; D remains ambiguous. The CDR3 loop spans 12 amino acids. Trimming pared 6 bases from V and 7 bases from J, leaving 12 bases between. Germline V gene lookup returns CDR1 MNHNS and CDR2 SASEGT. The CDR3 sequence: CASSRGVIGYTF. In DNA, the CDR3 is TGTGCCAGCAGCAGAGGAGTTATTGGCTACACCTTC.

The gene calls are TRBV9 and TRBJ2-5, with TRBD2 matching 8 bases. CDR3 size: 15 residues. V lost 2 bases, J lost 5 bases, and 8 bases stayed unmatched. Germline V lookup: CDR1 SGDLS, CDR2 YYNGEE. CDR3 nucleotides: TGTGCCAGCAGCGTCCGGGAGGGAACGTATGAGACCCAGTACTTC. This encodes CASSVREGTYETQYF.

CDR3 nucleotides: TGCGCCAGCAGCCAAGAAGGGTTCGGTGGAAGCTTCTCTGGGGCCAACGTCCTGACTTTC. This gives the protein CASSQEGFGGSFSGANVLTF. The chain links TRBV4-1 to TRBJ2-6; D unresolved. Trimming stripped 0 bases from V and 0 bases from J, with 18 bases between. The CDR3 consists of 20 residues. Germline V gene lookup returns CDR1 MGHRA and CDR2 YSYEKL.

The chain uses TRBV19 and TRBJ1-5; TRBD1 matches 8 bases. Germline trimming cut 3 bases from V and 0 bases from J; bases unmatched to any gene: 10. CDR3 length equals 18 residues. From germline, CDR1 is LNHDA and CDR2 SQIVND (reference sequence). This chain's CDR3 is CASSILGGTGRSNQPQHF. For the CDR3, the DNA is TGTGCCAGTAGTATTCTTGGAGGGACAGGCCGTAGCAATCAGCCCCAGCATTTT.

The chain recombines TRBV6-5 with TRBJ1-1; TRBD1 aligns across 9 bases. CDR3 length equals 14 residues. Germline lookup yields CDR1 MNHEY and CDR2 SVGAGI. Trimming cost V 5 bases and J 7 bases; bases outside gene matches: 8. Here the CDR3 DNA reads TGTGCCAGCAGTCGAGGACAGGGGTTAGGTGAAGCTTTCTTT. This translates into CASSRGQGLGEAFF.

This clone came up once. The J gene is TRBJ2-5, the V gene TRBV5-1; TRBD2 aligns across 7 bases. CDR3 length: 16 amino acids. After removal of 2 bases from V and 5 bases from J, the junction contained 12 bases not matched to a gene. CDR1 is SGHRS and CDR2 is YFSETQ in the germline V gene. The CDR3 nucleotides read TGCGCCAGCAGCTTTAGTGGGAGGGCTGGGGCGGAGACCCAGTACTTC. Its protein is CASSFSGRAGAETQYF. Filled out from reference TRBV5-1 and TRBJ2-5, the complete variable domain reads KAGVTQTPRYLIKTRGQQVTLSCSPISGHRSVSWYQQTPGQGLQFLFEYFSETQRNKGNFPGRFSGRQFSNSRSEMNVSTLELGDSALYLCASSFSGRAGAETQYFGPGTRLLVL.

The CDR3 sequence is CASSQERQPNSPLHF. Written as DNA, the CDR3 is TGCGCCAGCAGCCAAGAACGCCAGCCGAATTCACCCCTCCACTTT. The chain combines TRBV4-3 with TRBJ1-6; D remains ambiguous. V was clipped by 0 bases and J by 7 bases, with 10 bases between them. CDR1 LGHNA and CDR2 YSLEER come from the germline V gene. This CDR3 is 15 amino acids long.

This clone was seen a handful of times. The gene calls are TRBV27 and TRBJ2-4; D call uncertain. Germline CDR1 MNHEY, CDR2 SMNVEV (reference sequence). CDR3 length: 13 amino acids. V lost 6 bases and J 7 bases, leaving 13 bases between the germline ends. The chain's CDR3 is CASSPVGWNIQYF. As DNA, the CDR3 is TGTGCCAGCAGCCCCGTGGGCTGGAACATTCAGTACTTC.

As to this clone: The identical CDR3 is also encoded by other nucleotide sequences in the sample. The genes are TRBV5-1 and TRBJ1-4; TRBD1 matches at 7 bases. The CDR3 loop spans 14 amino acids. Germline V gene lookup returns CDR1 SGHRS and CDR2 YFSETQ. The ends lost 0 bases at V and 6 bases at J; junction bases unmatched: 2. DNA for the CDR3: TGCGCCAGCAGCTTGGGACAGGGCGATGAAAAACTGTTTTTT. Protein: CASSLGQGDEKLFF.